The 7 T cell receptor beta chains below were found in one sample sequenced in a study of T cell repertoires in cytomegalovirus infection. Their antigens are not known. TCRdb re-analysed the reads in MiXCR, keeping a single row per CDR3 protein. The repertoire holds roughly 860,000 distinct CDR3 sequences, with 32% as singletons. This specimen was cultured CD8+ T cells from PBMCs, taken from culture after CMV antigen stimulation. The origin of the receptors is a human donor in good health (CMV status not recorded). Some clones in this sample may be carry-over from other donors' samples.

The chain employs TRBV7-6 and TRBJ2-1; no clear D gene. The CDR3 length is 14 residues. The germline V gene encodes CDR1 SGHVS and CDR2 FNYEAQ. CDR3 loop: CVPERTDSYNEQFF. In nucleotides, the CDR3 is TGTGTCCCCGAGAGGACGGACTCCTACAATGAGCAGTTCTTC.

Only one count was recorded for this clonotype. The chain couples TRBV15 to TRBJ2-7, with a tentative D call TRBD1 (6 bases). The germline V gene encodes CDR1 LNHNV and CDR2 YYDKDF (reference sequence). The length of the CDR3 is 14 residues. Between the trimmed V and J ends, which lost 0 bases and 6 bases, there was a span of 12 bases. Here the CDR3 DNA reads TGTGCCACCAGCAGAGATCTGGACAGTCTCGAGCAGTACGTC. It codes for CATSRDLDSLEQYV.

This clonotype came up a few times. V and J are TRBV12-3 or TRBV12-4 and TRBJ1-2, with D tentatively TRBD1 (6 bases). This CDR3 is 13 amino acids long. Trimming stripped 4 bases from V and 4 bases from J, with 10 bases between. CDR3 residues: CASSSPGAYGYTF. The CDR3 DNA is TGTGCCAGCAGTTCTCCGGGGGCCTATGGCTACACCTTC.

The DNA for the CDR3 is TGCGCCAGCAGCCAAGAGTCGGGGCACACAGATACGCAGTATTTT. Encoded protein: CASSQESGHTDTQYF. This chain connects TRBV4-1 to TRBJ2-3; possibly TRBD1 or TRBD2 for D (5 bases each). The CDR3 has 15 residues. The germline CDR1 and CDR2 sequences are MGHRA and YSYEKL. V was clipped by 0 bases and J by 2 bases, with 9 bases between them.

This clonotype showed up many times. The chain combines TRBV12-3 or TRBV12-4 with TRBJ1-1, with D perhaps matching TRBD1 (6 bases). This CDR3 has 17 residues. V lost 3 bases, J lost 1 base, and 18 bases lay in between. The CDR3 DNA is TGTGCCAGCAGTTTTATAGTGGGGACACCGGCGAACACTGAAGCTTTCTTT. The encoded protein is CASSFIVGTPANTEAFF.

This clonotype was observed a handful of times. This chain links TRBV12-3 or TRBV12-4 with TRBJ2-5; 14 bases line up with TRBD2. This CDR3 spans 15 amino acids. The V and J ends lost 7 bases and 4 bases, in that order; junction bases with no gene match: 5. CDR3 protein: CASNGLAGGSETQYF. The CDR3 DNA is TGTGCCAGCAACGGACTAGCGGGGGGATCAGAGACCCAGTACTTC.

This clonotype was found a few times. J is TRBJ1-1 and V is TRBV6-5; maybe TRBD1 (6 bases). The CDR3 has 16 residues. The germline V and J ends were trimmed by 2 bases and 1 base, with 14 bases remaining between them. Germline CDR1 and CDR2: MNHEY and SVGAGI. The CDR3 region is CASSYPRGGGNTEAFF. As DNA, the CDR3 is TGTGCCAGCAGTTACCCGAGGGGGGGCGGGAACACTGAAGCTTTCTTT.